The entry that follows covers one T cell receptor beta chain sequence. Its antigen remains unidentified. The data are from a study of cytomegalovirus exposure and HLA in healthy donors. The PCR had 60 Vbeta and 13 Jbeta primers. Assay: immunoSEQ multiplex PCR; the TCRdb copy retains only in-frame clones and omits some. The sample includes 110,000 to 150,000 clones, 60% to 85% of them seen just once. The V end lost 7 bases, the J end lost 0 bases, and 18 bases lay between the germline ends. The germline V gene has CDR1 LNHDA and CDR2 SQIVND (reference sequence). The CDR3 runs 17 residues. Whole-study results and caveats: A previous analysis found most TCR beta V segments productive roughly 87% or roughly 30% of the time. In a later analysis, an Asian-associated ancestry cluster reportedly showed fewer N-insertions than the approximately 700-donor mean. For TCR beta chains, V- and J-gene trimming was later linked to a missense DCLRE1C variant.

Specimen: PBMCs. This receptor was identified in a male donor in good health and CMV-seropositive. V usage is TRBV19 and J usage is TRBJ1-4; possible D gene TRBD1, 6 bases. This CDR3 reads CASTTIDRTATNEKLFF. The CDR3 nucleotides are TGTGCCAGTACCACTATCGACAGGACCGCAACTAATGAAAAACTGTTTTTT.